Each of the 16 T cell receptor beta chains below was sequenced from the same sample in a study of T cell changes during pregnancy in multiple sclerosis. The repertoire was sequenced with immunoSEQ multiplex PCR; TCRdb's copy has only in-frame clones and lacks some. Among fewer than 110,000 clones, roughly nine tenths were seen once, and the ten largest hold about 0.93%. This sample comprised peripheral blood, obtained after pregnancy. These receptors were taken from a female donor with multiple sclerosis, enrolled in a pregnancy study.

The rearrangement links TRBV2 to TRBJ2-7; D possibly corresponds to TRBD2 (6 bases). V lost 7 bases and J 5 bases, leaving 12 bases between the germline ends. The CDR3 covers 12 residues. Germline CDR1 SNHLY, CDR2 FYNNEI. The CDR3 sequence is CASIADLNEQYF. DNA of the CDR3: TGTGCCAGCATAGCGGACCTCAACGAGCAGTACTTC.

The chain links TRBV6-5 to TRBJ1-2, with no clear D. V was cut by 5 bases and J by 2 bases, with 9 bases left in between. The CDR3 runs 13 residues. Germline assignment: CDR1 MNHEY and CDR2 SVGAGI. The CDR3 here is CASSRDGNYGYTF. Written as DNA, the CDR3 is TGTGCCAGCAGTCGCGACGGGAACTATGGCTACACCTTC.

The rearrangement uses TRBV4-3 and TRBJ2-1; maybe TRBD1 (6 bases). The CDR3 is 17 residues long. Trimming pared 1 base from V and 6 bases from J, leaving 19 bases between. Germline CDR1 is LGHNA and CDR2 is YSLEER. The CDR3 coding sequence is TGCGCCAGCAGCCAAGCCGCAAGGGGGTTGGAGGTCAATGAGCAGTTCTTC. Translation gives CASSQAARGLEVNEQFF.

V is TRBV5-5 and J is TRBJ1-4; 7 nucleotides match TRBD1. Germline trimming cut 5 bases from V and 0 bases from J; bases unmatched to any gene: 4. Germline lookup yields CDR1 SGHKS and CDR2 YYEKEE (reference sequence). This CDR3 comprises 15 residues. The CDR3 DNA is TGTGCCAGCAGGCAGGGACAGACAACTAATGAAAAACTGTTTTTT. This codes for CASRQGQTTNEKLFF.

This chain connects TRBV19 to TRBJ2-3, with 9 bases lining up with TRBD1. Per germline, CDR1 LNHDA and CDR2 SQIVND (reference sequence). The CDR3 totals 16 residues. J lost 9 bases, V lost 5 bases, and 15 bases had no gene match. Here the CDR3 reads CASSPPRTGVKLTQYF. CDR3 coding DNA: TGTGCCAGTAGTCCCCCTCGGACAGGGGTGAAGCTCACGCAGTATTTT.

This sequence joins TRBV5-1 and TRBJ2-2, with D possibly matching TRBD1 (6 bases). This CDR3 is 16 amino acids long. V dropped 0 bases and J dropped 0 bases, with 9 bases sitting between them. CDR1 and CDR2 from the germline V gene are SGHRS and YFSETQ. The CDR3 loop reads CASSLARTANTGELFF. The CDR3 DNA reads as TGCGCCAGCAGCTTGGCCCGGACAGCGAACACCGGGGAGCTGTTTTTT.

The chain is built from TRBV15 and TRBJ1-2; unclear D gene. The CDR3 spans 18 residues. Germline loops: CDR1 LNHNV, CDR2 YYDKDF (reference sequence). Trimming removed 5 bases from V and 5 bases from J, with 27 bases in between. Written as DNA, the CDR3 is TGTGCCACCAGCGCCCCGAGGGAGGTCGGCTCGCTACTTTATGGCTACACCTTC. Its translation: CATSAPREVGSLLYGYTF.

V is TRBV27 and J is TRBJ2-7; 10 bases fit TRBD1. The V and J ends lost 6 bases and 2 bases, in that order; junction bases with no gene match: 7. The germline CDR1 and CDR2 sequences are MNHEY and SMNVEV (reference sequence). The CDR3 extends over 15 amino acids. The CDR3 region has the DNA TGTGCCAGCAGACCCCGTGGACAGGGGGCCTACGAGCAGTACTTC. Amino acid sequence: CASRPRGQGAYEQYF.

The CDR3: CAWATGLDQPQHF. The DNA of the CDR3 is TGTGCCTGGGCGACAGGGTTGGATCAGCCCCAGCATTTT. The chain combines TRBV30 with TRBJ1-5; 7 bases map to TRBD1. There are 13 residues in the CDR3. CDR1 and CDR2 from the germline V gene are GTSNPN and SVGIG (reference sequence). After removal of 5 bases from V and 5 bases from J, the junction contained 6 bases not matched to a gene.

Written as DNA, the CDR3 is TGTGCCAGCAGTACTGAGTACGAGCAGTACTTC. Its translation: CASSTEYEQYF. The V call is TRBV6-1, the J call TRBJ2-7; no definite D call. This CDR3 has 11 residues. Germline V lookup: CDR1 MNHNS, CDR2 SASEGT. The V gene lost 5 bases and the J gene lost 4 bases, with 6 bases spanning the gap.

This clone showed up just once. The chain links TRBV9 to TRBJ2-2; weak D call: TRBD1 (5 bases). Germline V gives CDR1 SGDLS, CDR2 YYNGEE. V was cut by 1 base and J by 0 bases, with 10 bases left in between. The CDR3 covers 16 residues. The CDR3 coding sequence is TGTGCCAGCAGCGTACTTGGGGCTCCGAACACCGGGGAGCTGTTTTTT. It codes for CASSVLGAPNTGELFF.

The gene calls are TRBV6-5 and TRBJ1-5; D remains unclear. The V end was cut by 8 bases, the J end by 7 bases, with 15 bases between. Germline lookup yields CDR1 MNHEY and CDR2 SVGAGI. CDR3 length: 13 residues. The CDR3 DNA reads as TGTGCCAGCGCCACCCAAAGAGGGCAGCCCCAGCATTTT. It is translated as CASATQRGQPQHF.

This clone was found a few times. V and J are TRBV2 and TRBJ1-5; a possible D gene is TRBD1 (5 bases). Between the trimmed V and J ends, which lost 6 bases and 6 bases, there was a span of 12 bases. In germline, CDR1 is SNHLY, CDR2 FYNNEI. The CDR3 runs 13 residues. This chain's CDR3 is CASSGTGGQPQHF. The CDR3, as DNA: TGTGCCAGCAGCGGGACTGGCGGTCAGCCCCAGCATTTT.

The genes are TRBV7-8 and TRBJ2-1; the match to TRBD2 covers 9 bases. Losses at the gene ends were 5 bases for V and 1 base for J; bases not matched to a gene: 6. CDR3 length equals 16 residues. CDR1 and CDR2 from the germline V gene are SGHVS and FQNEAQ. The DNA of the CDR3 is TGTGCCAGCAGCCGATTTAGCGGGAGATCCTACAATGAGCAGTTCTTC. Amino acids: CASSRFSGRSYNEQFF. The full variable domain, rest sourced from reference TRBV7-8 and TRBJ2-1, is GAGVSQSPRYKVAKRGQDVALRCDPISGHVSLFWYQQALGQGPEFLTYFQNEAQLDKSGLPSDRFFAERPEGSVSTLKIQRTQQEDSAVYLCASSRFSGRSYNEQFFGPGTRLTVL.

The chain couples TRBV11-2 to TRBJ2-1, with 15 bases matching TRBD2. V was clipped by 6 bases and J by 8 bases; unmatched bases: 5. In germline, CDR1 is SGHAT, CDR2 FQNNGV. There are 15 residues in the CDR3. The chain's CDR3 is CASRSGLAGGDEQFF. The CDR3 DNA reads TGTGCCAGCAGGTCGGGACTAGCGGGAGGCGATGAGCAGTTCTTC.

This clone was counted a few times. This specimen includes other DNA sequences encoding the same CDR3. This chain uses TRBV27 with TRBJ1-1; D may be TRBD1 (5 bases). CDR3 length: 12 amino acids. V dropped 3 bases and J dropped 5 bases, with 7 bases sitting between them. Germline CDR1 MNHEY, CDR2 SMNVEV (reference sequence). CDR3 DNA: TGTGCCAGCAGTTTTCGGGGGACTGAAGCTTTCTTT. It encodes CASSFRGTEAFF.